The sequence of this T cell receptor beta chain was determined in a study of T-cell reconstitution after alpha-beta-depleted transplantation in children (dated by TCRdb to between 2015 and 2016). Regarding the research as a whole: The study quantitatively tracked T-cell immune reconstitution after TCRalphabeta/CD19-depleted allogeneic hematopoietic cell transplantation in children using TCR repertoire profiling.

Library prep was done by PCR. Sequencing used an Illumina HiSeq 2500. TCR library preparation used molecular barcoding, with unique molecular identifiers applied to normalize quantification of the TCRbeta repertoire. Using fastp trimming at Q25 and MiXCR clonotype assembly, TCRdb reanalyzed the public sequencing data and kept in-frame beta chains. All rows with the same CDR3 protein become a single entry with the most common DNA and genes. Counted in this sample were more than 90,000 distinct CDR3 sequences; 10% of them appeared once. Under 40% of the sample is held by the ten biggest clonotypes. The sample's treatment or condition label is to be understood as: allogeneic hematopoietic cell transplantation with graft depleted of TCRalphabeta T cells and CD19 B cells. The transplant recipients were children given TCRalphabeta/CD19-depleted allogeneic hematopoietic cell grafts. The CDR3 covers 11 residues, taking in both the cysteine and the phenylalanine. The only DNA kept is the CDR3, 33 bases in frame from the first base. CDR1 is given as DFQATT and CDR2 as SNEGSKA, both from the germline V gene (reference sequence).

Comment on this clonotype: The specificity of this receptor is unknown. It has no much larger one-base neighbor in the sample; base qualities were not kept.

Study-wide findings and limitations: In some patients, the high TCRbeta diversity seen at day 60 was put down to recipient T cells and intrathymic progenitors that had survived conditioning. Hyperexpanded clone frequencies declined over subsequent months; after one year, T-cell counts and TCRbeta diversity were mostly attributed to newly produced T cells. Apparently early alphabetaT-cell count recovery about two months after transplant reportedly relied on only several hundred rapidly expanded clones derived from non-depleted graft cells.

The TCR sequence derives from a boy aged 2 to 9 with acute lymphoblastic leukemia, due to receive a stem cell transplant. Rearrangement joined TRBV20-1 to TRBJ2-7; the D gene cannot be named for sure. Specimen: PBMCs, collected before TCRalphabeta/CD19-depleted stem cell transplant. The CDR3 amino acid sequence is: CRTANSYEQYF. The base sequence is TGCAGAACCGCAAACTCCTACGAGCAGTACTTC.